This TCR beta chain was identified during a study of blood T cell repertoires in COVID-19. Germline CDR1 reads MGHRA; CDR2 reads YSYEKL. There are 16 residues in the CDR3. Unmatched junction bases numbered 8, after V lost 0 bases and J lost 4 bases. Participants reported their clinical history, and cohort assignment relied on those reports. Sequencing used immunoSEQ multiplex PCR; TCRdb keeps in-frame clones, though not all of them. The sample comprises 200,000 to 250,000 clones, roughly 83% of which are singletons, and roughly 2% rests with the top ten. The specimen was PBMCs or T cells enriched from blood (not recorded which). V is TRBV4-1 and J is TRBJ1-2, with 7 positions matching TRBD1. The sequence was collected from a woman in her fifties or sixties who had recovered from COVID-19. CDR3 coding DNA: TGCGCCAGCAGCCAAGATGGGACAGCTGATTTCTATGGCTACACCTTC. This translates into CASSQDGTADFYGYTF.